These 25 T cell receptor beta chains were sequenced from one sample in a study of cytomegalovirus exposure and HLA in healthy donors. Assay: immunoSEQ multiplex PCR; the TCRdb copy retains only in-frame clones and omits some. The sample lists 40,000 to 55,000 clones; roughly 88% were seen once. Sequencing input: PBMCs. These receptors all stem from a woman aged 25 to 45 in good health and CMV-seronegative.

The V call is TRBV5-4, the J call TRBJ2-1; 8 nucleotides line up with TRBD2. Germline V CDR1 and CDR2: SGHNT, YYREEE (reference sequence). The CDR3 totals 15 residues. The V and J ends lost 4 bases and 4 bases, in that order; junction bases with no gene match: 7. CDR3 region: CASSHPAGEYNEQFF. The CDR3 nucleotides read TGTGCCAGCAGCCACCCAGCGGGGGAGTACAATGAGCAGTTCTTC.

V usage is TRBV7-9 and J usage is TRBJ2-5; D remains unclear. CDR1 and CDR2 (germline): SEHNR, FQNEAQ (reference sequence). The CDR3 is made up of 15 amino acids. V was pared by 6 bases and J by 6 bases, with 20 bases between. The CDR3 loop is CASSRGEEGGKTQYF. In DNA, the CDR3 is TGTGCCAGCAGTCGTGGCGAAGAAGGCGGAAAGACCCAGTACTTC.

The rearrangement links TRBV28 to TRBJ1-5; D gene unclear. The CDR3 runs 16 residues. Looked up from germline, CDR1 is MDHEN and CDR2 is SYDVKM. V was pared by 6 bases and J by 6 bases, with 21 bases between. CDR3 sequence (DNA): TGTGCCAGCAGGCCCCCAGGAATAGGTGGTTCTCAGCCCCAGCATTTT. Its translation: CASRPPGIGGSQPQHF.

The V gene is TRBV15, the J gene TRBJ2-7; tentative D call: TRBD2 (5 bases). The CDR3 totals 13 residues. Germline V gene lookup returns CDR1 LNHNV and CDR2 YYDKDF (reference sequence). The V and J ends lost 0 bases and 6 bases respectively, with 9 bases between them. The CDR3 loop is CATSRESRAEQYF. The CDR3 coding sequence is TGTGCCACCAGCAGAGAGTCGAGGGCCGAGCAGTACTTC.

V usage is TRBV6-1 and J usage is TRBJ2-2; D remains unclear. Germline V gene sequence: CDR1 MNHNS, CDR2 SASEGT. This CDR3 contains 14 residues. Trimming removed 5 bases at V and 0 bases at J, with 7 bases between. The CDR3 sequence: CASSRLTNTGELFF. The CDR3 region has the DNA TGTGCCAGCAGTCGCCTAACGAACACCGGGGAGCTGTTTTTT.

The rearrangement links TRBV5-6 to TRBJ2-1, with 10 bases lining up with TRBD2. CDR1 and CDR2 from the germline V gene are SGHDT and YYEEEE. After removal of 4 bases from V and 4 bases from J, the junction contained 11 bases not matched to a gene. This CDR3 is built from 17 residues. The CDR3 bases are TGTGCCAGCAGCCCTACAGCGGGAGGGATCTGGTACAATGAGCAGTTCTTC. Amino acid sequence: CASSPTAGGIWYNEQFF. Looking up the rest from reference TRBV5-6 and TRBJ2-1 gives the full variable domain: DAGVTQSPTHLIKTRGQQVTLRCSPKSGHDTVSWYQQALGQGPQFIFQYYEEEERQRGNFPDRFSGHQFPNYSSELNVNALLLGDSALYLCASSPTAGGIWYNEQFFGPGTRLTVL.

This clone was seen once. The chain couples TRBV28 to TRBJ1-5; D is undetermined. Trimming cost V 5 bases and J 0 bases, with 14 bases left between them. In germline, CDR1 is MDHEN, CDR2 SYDVKM. The CDR3 sequence is 16 residues long. For the CDR3, the DNA is TGTGCCAGCAGTCAACTCAGGTGGAATAGCAATCAGCCCCAGCATTTT. It is translated as CASSQLRWNSNQPQHF.

This chain uses TRBV30 with TRBJ1-5; a possible D gene is TRBD1 (6 bases). V was trimmed by 0 bases and J by 2 bases, leaving 11 bases between them. The V gene's germline CDR1 is GTSNPN and CDR2 SVGIG (reference sequence). CDR3 length: 15 residues. In nucleotides, the CDR3 is TGTGCCTGGAGTGTACTTGGGGGCGGCAATCAGCCCCAGCATTTT. Amino acid sequence: CAWSVLGGGNQPQHF.

V is TRBV28 and J is TRBJ2-1; 10 positions match TRBD2. The CDR3 runs to 18 residues. Germline assignment: CDR1 MDHEN and CDR2 SYDVKM. J gave up 9 bases and V 1 base, and 15 bases lay outside the gene matches. The CDR3 region is CASSLSPPTSGWRGEQFF. The CDR3 DNA follows: TGTGCCAGCAGTTTATCCCCTCCGACTAGCGGGTGGCGCGGTGAGCAGTTCTTC.

V is TRBV6-5 and J is TRBJ2-3, with a tentative D call TRBD1 (7 bases). Germline V gene lookup returns CDR1 MNHEY and CDR2 SVGAGI. This CDR3 spans 14 amino acids. V dropped 0 bases and J dropped 6 bases, with 10 bases sitting between them. In nucleotides, the CDR3 is TGTGCCAGCAGTTACTCGCAGGGGGGCGATACGCAGTATTTT. Protein: CASSYSQGGDTQYF.

There are a few counts of this clone. The chain uses TRBV6-5 and TRBJ2-7; 9 bases match TRBD1. CDR3 length: 13 residues. Germline V gene sequence: CDR1 MNHEY, CDR2 SVGAGI. J was trimmed by 4 bases and V by 2 bases; bases with no gene match: 0. The CDR3 DNA reads as TGTGCCAGCAGTTACGGGACAGGGTACGAGCAGTACTTC. This sequence encodes CASSYGTGYEQYF.

V is TRBV27 and J is TRBJ2-7; D is ambiguous. The CDR3 runs to 13 residues. Trimming stripped 4 bases from V and 0 bases from J, with 7 bases between. The germline V gene has CDR1 MNHEY and CDR2 SMNVEV (reference sequence). CDR3 DNA: TGTGCCAGCAGTTACAGTCTCTCCTACGAGCAGTACTTC. It codes for CASSYSLSYEQYF.

The chain carries TRBV5-4 and TRBJ1-2; no definite D call. Germline assignment: CDR1 SGHNT and CDR2 YYREEE (reference sequence). Trimming left V 2 bases short and J 7 bases short, with 15 bases between. The CDR3 runs 14 residues. The CDR3 sequence: CASSFEDLFFGYTF. CDR3 bases: TGTGCCAGCAGCTTTGAGGATCTATTTTTTGGCTACACCTTC. The entire variable domain, with the rest obtained from reference TRBV5-4 and TRBJ1-2, is as follows: ETGVTQSPTHLIKTRGQQVTLRCSSQSGHNTVSWYQQALGQGPQFIFQYYREEENGRGNFPPRFSGLQFPNYSSELNVNALELDDSALYLCASSFEDLFFGYTFGSGTRLTVV.

This rearrangement joins TRBV6-4 to TRBJ2-1; TRBD1 matches at 10 bases. J gave up 9 bases and V 6 bases, and 5 bases lay outside the gene matches. CDR3 length equals 13 residues. Per germline, CDR1 MRHNA and CDR2 SNTAGT. DNA of the CDR3: TGTGCCAGCAGCCTGGACAGGGGGGGTGAGCAGTTCTTC. It yields the protein CASSLDRGGEQFF.

This rearrangement joins TRBV5-8 to TRBJ1-5; D is possibly TRBD1 (6 bases). The CDR3 sequence is 13 residues long. Trimming removed 1 base at V and 4 bases at J, with 6 bases between. Per germline, CDR1 SGHTS and CDR2 YDEGEE. CDR3 loop: CASSLQGNQPQHF. In DNA form, the CDR3 reads TGTGCCAGCAGCTTGCAGGGGAATCAGCCCCAGCATTTT.

The chain joins TRBV5-4 to TRBJ2-7; perhaps TRBD2 as D (6 bases). The V end was cut by 4 bases, the J end by 5 bases, with 13 bases between. The CDR3 covers 13 residues. Germline V gives CDR1 SGHNT, CDR2 YYREEE (reference sequence). Written as DNA, the CDR3 is TGTGCCAGCAGCGCCGCGGGATACAACGAGCAGTACTTC. It is translated as CASSAAGYNEQYF.

The chain has TRBV21-1 and TRBJ2-2; TRBD1, as called in the table, went unchecked against the DNA. TRBV21-1 is tagged as a pseudogene. CDR3 length: 19 amino acids. The CDR3 reads CASSKVMHRDRASTGELFF. The CDR3 nucleotides read TGTGCCAGCAGCAAAGTAATGCATCGGGACAGGGCGAGCACCGGGGAGCTGTTTTTT.

This CDR3 is CASSSRDWAPYEQYF. CDR3 sequence (DNA): TGTGCCAGCAGCTCACGGGACTGGGCCCCCTACGAGCAGTACTTC. The J gene is TRBJ2-7, the V gene TRBV7-2, with a weak D call TRBD2 (6 bases). The CDR3 runs to 15 residues. The germline V gene has CDR1 SGHTA and CDR2 FQGNSA. Trimming cost V 4 bases and J 2 bases, with 15 bases left between them.

This clone was recorded once. This chain joins TRBV27 and TRBJ1-1; 8 nucleotides agree with TRBD1. The germline gives CDR1 MNHEY, CDR2 SMNVEV (reference sequence). This CDR3 region has 15 residues. J lost 0 bases, V lost 5 bases, and 5 bases had no gene match. CDR3 nucleotides: TGTGCCAGCAGTGGTCAGGGGGCCATGAACACTGAAGCTTTCTTT. Translation gives CASSGQGAMNTEAFF.

The J gene is TRBJ1-1, the V gene TRBV4-1; D remains unclear. The V gene lost 2 bases and the J gene lost 0 bases, with 7 bases spanning the gap. The germline CDR1 and CDR2 sequences are MGHRA and YSYEKL. The CDR3 totals 14 residues. The CDR3 coding sequence is TGCGCCAGCAGCCAAATACGGTTGAACACTGAAGCTTTCTTT. This codes for CASSQIRLNTEAFF.

V gene TRBV7-2 combines with J gene TRBJ1-1, with D possibly being TRBD1 (5 bases). V was clipped by 5 bases and J by 5 bases, with 15 bases between them. There are 14 residues in the CDR3. Germline CDR1 and CDR2: SGHTA and FQGNSA. CDR3 coding DNA: TGTGCCAGCAGCCGGCTCGGGGCGGGGACTGAAGCTTTCTTT. This codes for CASSRLGAGTEAFF. Based on the CDR3 plus reference TRBV7-2 and TRBJ1-1, the full variable domain is GAGVSQSPSNKVTEKGKDVELRCDPISGHTALYWYRQSLGQGLEFLIYFQGNSAPDKSGLPSDRFSAERTGGSVSTLTIQRTQQEDSAVYLCASSRLGAGTEAFFGQGTRLTVV.

Written as DNA, the CDR3 is TGTGCCATCAGTGGGACTAGCGGGGCTGGATCCTACGAGCAGTACTTC. This translates into CAISGTSGAGSYEQYF. This rearrangement joins TRBV10-3 to TRBJ2-7, with 12 bases lining up with TRBD2. This CDR3 spans 16 amino acids. V was pared by 4 bases and J by 1 base, with 5 bases of the junction left unmatched. Germline loops: CDR1 ENHRY, CDR2 SYGVKD.

This clone rates as medium-sized. CDR3: CASSGGQENQPQHF. The CDR3 coding sequence is TGTGCCAGCAGTGGGGGGCAGGAGAATCAGCCCCAGCATTTT. This chain connects TRBV2 to TRBJ1-5, with D maybe TRBD1 (6 bases). Germline-derived CDR1 and CDR2 are SNHLY and FYNNEI. CDR3 length equals 14 residues. The V end was cut by 4 bases, the J end by 4 bases, with 11 bases between.

The chain recombines TRBV9 with TRBJ2-7; 7 nucleotides match TRBD1. This CDR3 has 15 amino acids. Unmatched junction bases numbered 12, after V lost 3 bases and J lost 6 bases. Germline lookup yields CDR1 SGDLS and CDR2 YYNGEE. CDR3 sequence (DNA): TGTGCCAGCAGCGCAATCCAGGGGGAAGAGGGCGAGCAGTACTTC. Translated, it gives CASSAIQGEEGEQYF.

The genes are TRBV19 and TRBJ1-1; TRBD1 matches 7 bases. The CDR3 consists of 17 residues. CDR1 is LNHDA, CDR2 SQIVND, per germline (reference sequence). Unmatched junction bases numbered 14, after V lost 7 bases and J lost 0 bases. CDR3 protein: CASTKVLPTGMNTEAFF. As DNA, the CDR3 is TGTGCCAGTACTAAGGTACTACCGACAGGGATGAACACTGAAGCTTTCTTT.